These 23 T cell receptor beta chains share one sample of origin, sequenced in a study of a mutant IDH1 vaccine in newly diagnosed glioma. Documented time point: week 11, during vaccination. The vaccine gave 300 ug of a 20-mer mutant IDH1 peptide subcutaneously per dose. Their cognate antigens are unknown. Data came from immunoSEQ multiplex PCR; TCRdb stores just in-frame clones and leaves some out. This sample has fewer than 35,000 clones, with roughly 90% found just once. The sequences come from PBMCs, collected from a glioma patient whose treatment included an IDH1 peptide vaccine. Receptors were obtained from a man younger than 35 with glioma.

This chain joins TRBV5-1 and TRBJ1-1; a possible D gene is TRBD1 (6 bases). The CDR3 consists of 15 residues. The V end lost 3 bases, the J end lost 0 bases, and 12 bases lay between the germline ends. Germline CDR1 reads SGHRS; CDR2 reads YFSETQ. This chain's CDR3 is CASSSLQGMNTEAFF. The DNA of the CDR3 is TGCGCCAGCAGCTCTTTACAGGGCATGAACACTGAAGCTTTCTTT.

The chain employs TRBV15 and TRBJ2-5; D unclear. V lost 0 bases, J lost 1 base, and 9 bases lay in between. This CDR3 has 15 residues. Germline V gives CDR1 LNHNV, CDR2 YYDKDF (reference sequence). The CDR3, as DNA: TGTGCCACCAGCAGAGATCTTAGTACCCAAGAGACCCAGTACTTC. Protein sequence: CATSRDLSTQETQYF.

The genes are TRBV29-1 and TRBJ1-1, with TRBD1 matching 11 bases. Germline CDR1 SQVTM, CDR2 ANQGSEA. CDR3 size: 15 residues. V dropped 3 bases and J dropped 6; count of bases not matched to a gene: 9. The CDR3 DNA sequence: TGCAGCGTTGAGGGTATCGGACAGGGGGCTGCTGAAGCTTTCTTT. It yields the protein CSVEGIGQGAAEAFF.

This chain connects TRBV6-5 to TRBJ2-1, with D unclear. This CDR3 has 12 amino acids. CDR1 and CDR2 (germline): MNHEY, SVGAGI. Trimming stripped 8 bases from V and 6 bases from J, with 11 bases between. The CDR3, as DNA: TGTGCCAGCGGGGTGACGGCCAATGAGCAGTTCTTC. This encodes CASGVTANEQFF.

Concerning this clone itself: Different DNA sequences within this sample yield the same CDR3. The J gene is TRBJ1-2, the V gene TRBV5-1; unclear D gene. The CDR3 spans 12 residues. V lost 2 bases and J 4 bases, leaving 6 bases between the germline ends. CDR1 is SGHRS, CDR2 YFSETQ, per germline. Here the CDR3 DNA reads TGCGCCAGCAGCTTAGAGGGCTATGGCTACACCTTC. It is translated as CASSLEGYGYTF.

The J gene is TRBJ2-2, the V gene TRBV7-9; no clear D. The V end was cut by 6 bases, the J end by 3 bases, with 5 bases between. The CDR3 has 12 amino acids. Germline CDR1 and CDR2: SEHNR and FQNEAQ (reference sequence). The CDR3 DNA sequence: TGTGCCAGCAGTTGGGACACCGGGGAGCTGTTTTTT. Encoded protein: CASSWDTGELFF.

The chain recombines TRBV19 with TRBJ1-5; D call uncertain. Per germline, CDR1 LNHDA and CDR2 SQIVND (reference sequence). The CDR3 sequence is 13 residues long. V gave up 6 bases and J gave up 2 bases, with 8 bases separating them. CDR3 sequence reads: CASRGRGNQPQHF. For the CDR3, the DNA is TGTGCCAGTAGGGGCCGCGGCAATCAGCCCCAGCATTTT.

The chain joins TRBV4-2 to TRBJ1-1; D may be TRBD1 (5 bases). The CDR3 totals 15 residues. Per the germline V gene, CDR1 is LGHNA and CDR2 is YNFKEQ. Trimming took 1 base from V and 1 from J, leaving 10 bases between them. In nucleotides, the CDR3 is TGTGCCAGCAGCCAAGGCCGAAGGGGGAACACTGAAGCTTTCTTT. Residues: CASSQGRRGNTEAFF.

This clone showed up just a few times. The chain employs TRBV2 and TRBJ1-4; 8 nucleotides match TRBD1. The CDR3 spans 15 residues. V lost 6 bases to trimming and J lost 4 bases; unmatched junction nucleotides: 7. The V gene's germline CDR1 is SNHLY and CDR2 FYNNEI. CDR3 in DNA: TGTGCCAGCAGCCCCAGGGGGCAAGTTAATGAAAAACTGTTTTTT. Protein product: CASSPRGQVNEKLFF.

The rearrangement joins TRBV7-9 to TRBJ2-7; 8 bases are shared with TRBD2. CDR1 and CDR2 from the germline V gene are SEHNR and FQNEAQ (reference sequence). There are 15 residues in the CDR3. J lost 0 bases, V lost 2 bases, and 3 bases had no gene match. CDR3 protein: CASSLLLADSYEQYF. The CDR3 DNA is TGTGCCAGCAGCTTACTACTAGCGGACTCCTACGAGCAGTACTTC.

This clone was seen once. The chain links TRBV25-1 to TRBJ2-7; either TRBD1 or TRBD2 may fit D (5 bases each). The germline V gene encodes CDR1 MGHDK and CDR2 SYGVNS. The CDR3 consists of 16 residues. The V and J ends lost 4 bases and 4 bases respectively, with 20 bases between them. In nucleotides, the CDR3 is TGTGCCAGCAGTGGCTTTGGGGGTGAGTTCTATTACGAGCAGTACTTC. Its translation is CASSGFGGEFYYEQYF.

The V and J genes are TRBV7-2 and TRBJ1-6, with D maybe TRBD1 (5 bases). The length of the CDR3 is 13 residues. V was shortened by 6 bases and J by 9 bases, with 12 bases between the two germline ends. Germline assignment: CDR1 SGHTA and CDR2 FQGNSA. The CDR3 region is CASSWGGSSPLHF. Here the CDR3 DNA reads TGTGCCAGCAGTTGGGGGGGGAGTTCACCCCTCCACTTT. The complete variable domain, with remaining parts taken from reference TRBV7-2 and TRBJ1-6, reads GAGVSQSPSNKVTEKGKDVELRCDPISGHTALYWYRQSLGQGLEFLIYFQGNSAPDKSGLPSDRFSAERTGGSVSTLTIQRTQQEDSAVYLCASSWGGSSPLHFGNGTRLTVT.

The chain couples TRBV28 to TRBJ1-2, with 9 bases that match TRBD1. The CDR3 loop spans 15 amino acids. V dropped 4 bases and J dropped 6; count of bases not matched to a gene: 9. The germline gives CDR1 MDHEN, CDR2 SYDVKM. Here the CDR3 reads CASSSIPQGADGYTF. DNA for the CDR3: TGTGCCAGCAGTTCAATCCCACAGGGGGCAGATGGCTACACCTTC.

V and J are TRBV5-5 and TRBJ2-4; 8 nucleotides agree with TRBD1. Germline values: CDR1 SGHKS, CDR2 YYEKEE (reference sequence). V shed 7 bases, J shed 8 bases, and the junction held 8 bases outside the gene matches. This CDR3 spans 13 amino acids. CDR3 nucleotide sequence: TGTGCCAGCTCTGGACAGGGTGGGGACATTCAGTACTTC. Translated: CASSGQGGDIQYF.

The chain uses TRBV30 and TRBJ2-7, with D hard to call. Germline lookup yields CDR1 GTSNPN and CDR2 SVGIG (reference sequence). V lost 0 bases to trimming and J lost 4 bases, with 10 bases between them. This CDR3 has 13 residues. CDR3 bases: TGTGCCTGGAGTGTTGGGCTGATATACGAGCAGTACTTC. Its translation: CAWSVGLIYEQYF.

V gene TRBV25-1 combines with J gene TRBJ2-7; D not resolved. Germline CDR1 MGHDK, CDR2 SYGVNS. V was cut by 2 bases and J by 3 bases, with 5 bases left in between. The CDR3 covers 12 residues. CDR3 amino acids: CASSEHGYEQYF. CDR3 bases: TGTGCCAGCAGTGAACACGGCTACGAGCAGTACTTC.

The CDR3 DNA is TGCGCCAGCAGCCAGAGGCCCTCGGTAACTAATGAAAAACTGTTTTTT. Encoded protein: CASSQRPSVTNEKLFF. V and J are TRBV4-3 and TRBJ1-4, with D hard to call. The CDR3 covers 16 residues. Trimming pared 3 bases from V and 1 base from J, leaving 12 bases between. From germline, CDR1 is LGHNA and CDR2 YSLEER.

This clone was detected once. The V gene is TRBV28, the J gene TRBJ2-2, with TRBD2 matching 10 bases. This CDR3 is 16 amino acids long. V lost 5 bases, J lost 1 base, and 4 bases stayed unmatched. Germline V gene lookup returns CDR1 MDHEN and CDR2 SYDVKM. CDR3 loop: CASSASGSRNTGELFF. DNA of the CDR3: TGTGCCAGCAGTGCTAGCGGGAGTAGGAACACCGGGGAGCTGTTTTTT.

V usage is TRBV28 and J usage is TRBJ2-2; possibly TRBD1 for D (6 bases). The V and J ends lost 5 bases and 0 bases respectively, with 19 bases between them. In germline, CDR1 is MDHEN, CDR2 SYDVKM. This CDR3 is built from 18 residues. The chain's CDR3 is CASSAAVYRDTNTGELFF. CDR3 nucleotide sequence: TGTGCCAGCAGTGCGGCGGTATACCGGGACACGAACACCGGGGAGCTGTTTTTT.

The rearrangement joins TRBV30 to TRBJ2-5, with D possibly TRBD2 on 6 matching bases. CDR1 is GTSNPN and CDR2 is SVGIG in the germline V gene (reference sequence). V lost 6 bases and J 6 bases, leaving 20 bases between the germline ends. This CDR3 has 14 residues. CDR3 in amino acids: CACSTGRAGKTQYF. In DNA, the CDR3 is TGTGCCTGCTCGACGGGACGGGCGGGAAAGACCCAGTACTTC.

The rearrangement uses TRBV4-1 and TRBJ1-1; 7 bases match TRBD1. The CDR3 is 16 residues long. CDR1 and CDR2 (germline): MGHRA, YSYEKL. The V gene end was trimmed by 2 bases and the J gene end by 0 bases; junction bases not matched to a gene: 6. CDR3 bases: TGCGCCAGCAGCCAACCGACAGGGCTGATGAACACTGAAGCTTTCTTT. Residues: CASSQPTGLMNTEAFF.

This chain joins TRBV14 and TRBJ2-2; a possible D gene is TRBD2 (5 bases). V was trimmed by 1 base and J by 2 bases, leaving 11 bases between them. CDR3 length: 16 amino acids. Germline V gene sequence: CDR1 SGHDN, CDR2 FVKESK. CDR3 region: CASSQVSGLNTGELFF. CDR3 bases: TGTGCCAGCAGCCAAGTCAGCGGCCTAAACACCGGGGAGCTGTTTTTT.

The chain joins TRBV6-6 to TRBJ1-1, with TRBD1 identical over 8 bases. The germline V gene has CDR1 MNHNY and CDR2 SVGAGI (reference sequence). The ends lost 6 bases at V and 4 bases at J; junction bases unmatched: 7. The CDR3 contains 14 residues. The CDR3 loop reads CASSLQGVFTEAFF. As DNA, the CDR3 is TGTGCCAGCAGCTTACAGGGGGTCTTCACTGAAGCTTTCTTT.